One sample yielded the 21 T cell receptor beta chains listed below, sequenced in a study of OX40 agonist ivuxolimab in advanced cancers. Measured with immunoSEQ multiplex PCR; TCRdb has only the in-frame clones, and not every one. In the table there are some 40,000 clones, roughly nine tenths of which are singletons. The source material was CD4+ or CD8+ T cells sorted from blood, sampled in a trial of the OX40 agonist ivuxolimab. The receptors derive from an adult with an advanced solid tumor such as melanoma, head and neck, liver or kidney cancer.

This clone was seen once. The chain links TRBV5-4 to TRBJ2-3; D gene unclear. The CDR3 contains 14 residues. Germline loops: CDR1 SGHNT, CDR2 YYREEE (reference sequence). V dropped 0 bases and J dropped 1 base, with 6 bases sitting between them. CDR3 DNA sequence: TGTGCCAGCAGCTTGGTACGCGGCACAGATACGCAGTATTTT. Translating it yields CASSLVRGTDTQYF. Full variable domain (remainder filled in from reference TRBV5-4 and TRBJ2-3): ETGVTQSPTHLIKTRGQQVTLRCSSQSGHNTVSWYQQALGQGPQFIFQYYREEENGRGNFPPRFSGLQFPNYSSELNVNALELDDSALYLCASSLVRGTDTQYFGPGTRLTVL.

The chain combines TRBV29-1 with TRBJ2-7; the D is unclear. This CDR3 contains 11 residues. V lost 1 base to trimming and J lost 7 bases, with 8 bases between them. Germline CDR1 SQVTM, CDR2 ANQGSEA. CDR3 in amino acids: CSVEVRREQYF. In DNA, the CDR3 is TGCAGCGTTGAAGTTCGCCGGGAGCAGTACTTC.

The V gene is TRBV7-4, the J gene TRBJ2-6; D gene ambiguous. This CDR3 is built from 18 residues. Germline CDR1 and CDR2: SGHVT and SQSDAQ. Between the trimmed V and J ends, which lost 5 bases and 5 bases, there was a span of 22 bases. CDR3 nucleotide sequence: TGTGCCAGCAGCGCCAAATACAGCTCACAAAGTCGGGCCAACGTCCTGACTTTC. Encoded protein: CASSAKYSSQSRANVLTF.

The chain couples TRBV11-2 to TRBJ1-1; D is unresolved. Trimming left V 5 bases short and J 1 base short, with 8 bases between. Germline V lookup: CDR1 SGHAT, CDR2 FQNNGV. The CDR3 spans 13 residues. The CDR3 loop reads CASSVTANTEAFF. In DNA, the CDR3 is TGTGCCAGCAGCGTAACAGCGAACACTGAAGCTTTCTTT.

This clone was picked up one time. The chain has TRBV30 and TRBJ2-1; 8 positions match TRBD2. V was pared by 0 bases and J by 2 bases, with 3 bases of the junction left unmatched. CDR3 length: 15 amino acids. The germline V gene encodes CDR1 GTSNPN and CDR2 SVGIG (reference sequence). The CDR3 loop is CAWSVRLATYNEQFF. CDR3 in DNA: TGTGCCTGGAGTGTACGACTAGCGACCTACAATGAGCAGTTCTTC. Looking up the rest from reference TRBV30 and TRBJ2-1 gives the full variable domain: SQTIHQWPATLVQPVGSPLSLECTVEGTSNPNLYWYRQAAGRGLQLLFYSVGIGQISSEVPQNLSASRPQDRQFILSSKKLLLSDSGFYLCAWSVRLATYNEQFFGPGTRLTVL.

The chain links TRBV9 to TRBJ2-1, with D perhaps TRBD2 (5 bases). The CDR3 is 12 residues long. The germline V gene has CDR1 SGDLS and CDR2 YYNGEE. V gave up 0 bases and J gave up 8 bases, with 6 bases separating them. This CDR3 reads CASSVVGDEQFF. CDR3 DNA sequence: TGTGCCAGCAGCGTAGTGGGAGATGAGCAGTTCTTC.

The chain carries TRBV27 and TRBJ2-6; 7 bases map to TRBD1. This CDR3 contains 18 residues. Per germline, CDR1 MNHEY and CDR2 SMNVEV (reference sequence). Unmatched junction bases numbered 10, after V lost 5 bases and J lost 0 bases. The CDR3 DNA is TGTGCCAGCAGTATCTTGACCGGGACAGTCTCTGGGGCCAACGTCCTGACTTTC. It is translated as CASSILTGTVSGANVLTF. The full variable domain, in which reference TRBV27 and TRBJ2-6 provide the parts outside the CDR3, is EAQVTQNPRYLITVTGKKLTVTCSQNMNHEYMSWYRQDPGLGLRQIYYSMNVEVTDKGDVPEGYKVSRKEKRNFPLILESPSPNQTSLYFCASSILTGTVSGANVLTFGAGSRLTVL.

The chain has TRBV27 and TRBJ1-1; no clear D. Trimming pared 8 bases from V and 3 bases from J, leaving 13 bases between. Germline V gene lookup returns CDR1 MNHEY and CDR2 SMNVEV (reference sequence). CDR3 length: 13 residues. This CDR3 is CASSPGWYTEAFF. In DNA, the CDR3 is TGTGCCAGCTCCCCCGGGTGGTACACTGAAGCTTTCTTT.

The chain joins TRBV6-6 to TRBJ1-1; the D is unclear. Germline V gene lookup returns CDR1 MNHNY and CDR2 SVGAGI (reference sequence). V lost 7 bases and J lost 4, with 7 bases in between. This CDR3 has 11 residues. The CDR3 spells CASTLATEAFF. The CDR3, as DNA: TGTGCCAGCACCCTGGCCACTGAAGCTTTCTTT.

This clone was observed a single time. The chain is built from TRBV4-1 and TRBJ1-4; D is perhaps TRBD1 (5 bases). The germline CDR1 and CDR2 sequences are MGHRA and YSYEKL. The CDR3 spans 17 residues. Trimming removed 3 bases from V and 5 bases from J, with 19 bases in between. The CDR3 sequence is CASSQDALRGRNEKLFF. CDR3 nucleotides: TGCGCCAGCAGCCAGGATGCCCTGCGGGGACGAAATGAAAAACTGTTTTTT.

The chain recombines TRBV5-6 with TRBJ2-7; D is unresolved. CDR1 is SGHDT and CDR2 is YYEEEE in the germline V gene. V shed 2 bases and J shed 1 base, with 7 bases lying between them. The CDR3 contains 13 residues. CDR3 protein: CASSFGRSYEQYF. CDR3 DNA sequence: TGTGCCAGCAGCTTTGGCAGATCCTACGAGCAGTACTTC.

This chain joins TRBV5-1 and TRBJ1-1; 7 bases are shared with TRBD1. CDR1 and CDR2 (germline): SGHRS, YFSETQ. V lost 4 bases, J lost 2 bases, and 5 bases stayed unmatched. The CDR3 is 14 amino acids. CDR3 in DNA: TGCGCCAGCAGCGTTGACAGGGTTAACACTGAAGCTTTCTTT. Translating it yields CASSVDRVNTEAFF. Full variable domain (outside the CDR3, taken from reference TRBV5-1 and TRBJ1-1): KAGVTQTPRYLIKTRGQQVTLSCSPISGHRSVSWYQQTPGQGLQFLFEYFSETQRNKGNFPGRFSGRQFSNSRSEMNVSTLELGDSALYLCASSVDRVNTEAFFGQGTRLTVV.

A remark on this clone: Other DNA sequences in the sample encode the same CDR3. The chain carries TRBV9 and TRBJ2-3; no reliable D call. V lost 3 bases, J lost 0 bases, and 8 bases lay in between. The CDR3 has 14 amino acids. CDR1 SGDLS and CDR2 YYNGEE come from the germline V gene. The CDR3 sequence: CASSASGSTDTQYF. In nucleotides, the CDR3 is TGTGCCAGCAGCGCTTCTGGAAGCACAGATACGCAGTATTTT.

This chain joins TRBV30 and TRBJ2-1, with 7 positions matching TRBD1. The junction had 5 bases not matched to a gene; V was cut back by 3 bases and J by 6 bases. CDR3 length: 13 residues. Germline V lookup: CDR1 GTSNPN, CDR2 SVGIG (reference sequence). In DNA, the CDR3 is TGTGCCTGGAGCCTACAGGGGTTCAATGAGCAGTTCTTC. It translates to CAWSLQGFNEQFF.

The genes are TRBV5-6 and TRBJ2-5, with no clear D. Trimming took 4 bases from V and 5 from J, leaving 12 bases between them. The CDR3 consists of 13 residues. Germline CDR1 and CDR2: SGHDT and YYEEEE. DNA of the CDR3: TGTGCCAGCAGCCTGGGCCTTCTGGAGACCCAGTACTTC. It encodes CASSLGLLETQYF.

For the CDR3, the DNA is TGTGCCAGCACTACAGGGACTAGCGGGGGACCCAATGAGCAGTTCTTC. Its protein is CASTTGTSGGPNEQFF. V usage is TRBV27 and J usage is TRBJ2-1; 14 bases line up with TRBD2. With V trimmed by 7 bases and J by 6 bases, 8 bases remained unmatched. This CDR3 is built from 16 residues. CDR1 and CDR2 (germline): MNHEY, SMNVEV (reference sequence).

The CDR3: CASSYGRETSSGANVLTF. The CDR3 coding sequence is TGTGCCAGCAGCTACGGCAGGGAAACAAGCTCTGGGGCCAACGTCCTGACTTTC. The chain has TRBV7-2 and TRBJ2-6, with D maybe TRBD1 (5 bases). CDR1 and CDR2 from the germline V gene are SGHTA and FQGNSA. This CDR3 has 18 residues. Trimming left V 4 bases short and J 0 bases short, with 16 bases between.

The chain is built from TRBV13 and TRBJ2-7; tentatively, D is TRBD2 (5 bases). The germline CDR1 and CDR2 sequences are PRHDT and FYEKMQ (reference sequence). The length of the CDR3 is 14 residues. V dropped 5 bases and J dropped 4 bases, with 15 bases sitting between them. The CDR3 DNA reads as TGTGCCAGCAGCCGAGGGTACGGAGATTACGAGCAGTACTTC. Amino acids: CASSRGYGDYEQYF.

CDR3 residues: CASSQHPGQGPVETQYF. DNA of the CDR3: TGCGCCAGCAGCCAACACCCCGGACAGGGTCCCGTAGAGACCCAGTACTTC. The V and J genes are TRBV4-1 and TRBJ2-5, with 8 bases that match TRBD1. With 2 bases clipped from V and 4 bases from J, the junction kept 12 bases outside the gene matches. This CDR3 spans 17 amino acids. The germline V gene has CDR1 MGHRA and CDR2 YSYEKL.

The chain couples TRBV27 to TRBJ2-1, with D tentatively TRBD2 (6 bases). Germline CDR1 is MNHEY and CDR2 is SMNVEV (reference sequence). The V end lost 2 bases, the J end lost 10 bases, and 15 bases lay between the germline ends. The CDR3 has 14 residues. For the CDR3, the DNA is TGTGCCAGCAGTTTAGGAGGAGGGGCTCGGGAGCAGTTCTTC. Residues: CASSLGGGAREQFF.

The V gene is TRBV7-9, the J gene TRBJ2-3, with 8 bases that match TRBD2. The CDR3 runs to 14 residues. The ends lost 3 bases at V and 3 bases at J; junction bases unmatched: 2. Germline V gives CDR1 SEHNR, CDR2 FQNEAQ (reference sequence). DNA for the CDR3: TGTGCCAGCAGCTTCAGCGGGAGAACAGATACGCAGTATTTT. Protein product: CASSFSGRTDTQYF.